A single T cell receptor beta chain is shown here with its context. The antigen remains unidentified. The libraries of TRB cDNA were constructed through 5' RACE using UMI labels. From its re-call of the 5' RACE reads, TCRdb lists each CDR3 protein once, without DNA. The sample has roughly 120,000 distinct CDR3 sequences. The CDR3 runs 17 residues. Germline CDR1 is SNHLY and CDR2 is FYNNEI. This sample is part of a study of CXCR3-negative and CXCR3-positive naive CD8 T cells. Study as a whole: There were some 150 million TRB reads altogether, and each library had about 1.5 +/- 0.3 million of them. General study results and limits: TRBV-TRBJ usage was similar across naive CXCR3 subsets but distinct in memory cells. Expression of CXCR3 was partially reduced after cryopreservation, and fresh PBMCs were used in most assays. Hydrophobicity was higher for TRB CDR3s found in CXCR3-positive naive cells than in CXCR3-negative naive cells. Diversity ran similarly high across both naive subsets but far lower in memory CD8+ cells.

The source of this sequence is a human donor in good health. Some clones in this sample may be carry-over from other donors' samples. Sequenced sample: naive CXCR3+ CD8+ T cells from blood. Subset indicated: CD45RO-CCR7+CD27+CD95- naive CD8+ T cells expressing CXCR3 (TNR3+). The rearrangement links TRBV2 to TRBJ1-1; TCRdb calls TRBD1, which cannot be checked without DNA. This chain's CDR3 is CASRISRDSGLNTEAFF.